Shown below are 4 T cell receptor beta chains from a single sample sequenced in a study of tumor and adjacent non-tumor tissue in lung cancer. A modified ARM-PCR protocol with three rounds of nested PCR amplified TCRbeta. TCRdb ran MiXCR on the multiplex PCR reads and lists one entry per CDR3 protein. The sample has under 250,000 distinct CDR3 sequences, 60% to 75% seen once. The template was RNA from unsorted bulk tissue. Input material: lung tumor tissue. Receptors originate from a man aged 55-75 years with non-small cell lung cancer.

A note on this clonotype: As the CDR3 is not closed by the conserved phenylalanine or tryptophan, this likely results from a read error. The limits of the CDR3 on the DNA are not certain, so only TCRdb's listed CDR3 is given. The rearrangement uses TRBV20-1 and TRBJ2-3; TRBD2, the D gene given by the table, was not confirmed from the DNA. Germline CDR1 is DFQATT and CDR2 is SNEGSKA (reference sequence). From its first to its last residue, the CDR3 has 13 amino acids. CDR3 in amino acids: CSARLAGGYTQFY.

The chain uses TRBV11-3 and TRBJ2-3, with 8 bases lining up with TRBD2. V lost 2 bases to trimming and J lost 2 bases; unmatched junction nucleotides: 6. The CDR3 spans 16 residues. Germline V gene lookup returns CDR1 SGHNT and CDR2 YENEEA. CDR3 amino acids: CASSLLGGEYTDTQYF. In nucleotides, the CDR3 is TGTGCCAGCAGCTTACTCGGGGGGGAGTACACAGATACGCAGTATTTT.

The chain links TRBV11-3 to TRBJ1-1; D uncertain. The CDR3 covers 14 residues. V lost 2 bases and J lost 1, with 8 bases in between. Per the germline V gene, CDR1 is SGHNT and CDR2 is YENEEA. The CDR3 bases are TGTGCCAGCAGCTTACAGAACTCGAACACTGAAGCTTTCTTT. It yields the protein CASSLQNSNTEAFF. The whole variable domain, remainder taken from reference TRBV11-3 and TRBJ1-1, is EAGVVQSPRYKIIEKKQPVAFWCNPISGHNTLYWYLQNLGQGPELLIRYENEEAVDDSQLPKDRFSAERLKGVDSTLKIQPAELGDSAVYLCASSLQNSNTEAFFGQGTRLTVV.

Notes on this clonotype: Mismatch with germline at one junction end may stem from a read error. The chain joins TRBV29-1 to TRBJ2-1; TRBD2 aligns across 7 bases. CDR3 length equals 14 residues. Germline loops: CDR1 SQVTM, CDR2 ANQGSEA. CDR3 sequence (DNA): TGCAGCGTTGAGCGGCGGGAGTTAGGTAATGAGCGGTTCTTC. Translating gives CSVERRELGNERFF.